This T cell receptor beta chain is from a study of blood T cell repertoires in COVID-19. Two negative PCRs, clearance, or symptom resolution had been documented for recovered Cohort 3 donors. Data came from immunoSEQ multiplex PCR; TCRdb stores just in-frame clones and leaves some out. The top ten clones hold 0.6% of a sample with more than 400,000 clones, 90% of them seen once. Sequencing used PBMCs or T cells enriched from blood (not recorded which). The sequence derives from a man aged 18 to 29 who had recovered from COVID-19.

CDR3: CASSSPTGVFSRGYTF. The CDR3 DNA is TGTGCCAGCAGTTCTCCGACAGGGGTGTTTTCTCGGGGCTACACCTTC. The rearrangement uses TRBV28 and TRBJ1-2, with TRBD1 identical over 8 bases. Per germline, CDR1 MDHEN and CDR2 SYDVKM. The CDR3 totals 16 residues. Trimming cost V 4 bases and J 8 bases; bases outside gene matches: 15.